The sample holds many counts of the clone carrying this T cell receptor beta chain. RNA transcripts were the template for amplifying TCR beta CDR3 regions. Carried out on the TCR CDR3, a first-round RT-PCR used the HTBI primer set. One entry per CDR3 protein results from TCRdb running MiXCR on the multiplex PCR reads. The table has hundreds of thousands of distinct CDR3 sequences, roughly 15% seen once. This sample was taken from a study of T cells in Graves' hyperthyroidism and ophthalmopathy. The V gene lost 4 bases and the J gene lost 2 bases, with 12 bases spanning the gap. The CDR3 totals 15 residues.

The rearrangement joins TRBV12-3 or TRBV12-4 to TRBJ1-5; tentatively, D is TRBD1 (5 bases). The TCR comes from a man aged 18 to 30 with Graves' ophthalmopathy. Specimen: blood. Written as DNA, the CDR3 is TGTGCCAGCAGTTCTTACAGAGGGGGCAATCAGCCCCAGCATTTT. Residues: CASSSYRGGNQPQHF.